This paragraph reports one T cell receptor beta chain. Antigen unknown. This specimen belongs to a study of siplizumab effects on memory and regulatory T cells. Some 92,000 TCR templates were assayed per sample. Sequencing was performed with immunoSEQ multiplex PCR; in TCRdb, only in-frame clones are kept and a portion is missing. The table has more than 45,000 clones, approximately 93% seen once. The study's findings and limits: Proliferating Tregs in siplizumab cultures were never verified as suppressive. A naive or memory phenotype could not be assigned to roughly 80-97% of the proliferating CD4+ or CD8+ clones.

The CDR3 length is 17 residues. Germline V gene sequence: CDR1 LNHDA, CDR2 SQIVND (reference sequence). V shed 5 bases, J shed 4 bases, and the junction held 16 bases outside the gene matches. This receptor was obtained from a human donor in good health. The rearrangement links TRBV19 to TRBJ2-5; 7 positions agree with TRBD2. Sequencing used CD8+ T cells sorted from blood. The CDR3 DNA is TGTGCCAGTAGTCCTTACGGGGGTATAGCGGGTGGAGAGACCCAGTACTTC. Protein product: CASSPYGGIAGGETQYF.